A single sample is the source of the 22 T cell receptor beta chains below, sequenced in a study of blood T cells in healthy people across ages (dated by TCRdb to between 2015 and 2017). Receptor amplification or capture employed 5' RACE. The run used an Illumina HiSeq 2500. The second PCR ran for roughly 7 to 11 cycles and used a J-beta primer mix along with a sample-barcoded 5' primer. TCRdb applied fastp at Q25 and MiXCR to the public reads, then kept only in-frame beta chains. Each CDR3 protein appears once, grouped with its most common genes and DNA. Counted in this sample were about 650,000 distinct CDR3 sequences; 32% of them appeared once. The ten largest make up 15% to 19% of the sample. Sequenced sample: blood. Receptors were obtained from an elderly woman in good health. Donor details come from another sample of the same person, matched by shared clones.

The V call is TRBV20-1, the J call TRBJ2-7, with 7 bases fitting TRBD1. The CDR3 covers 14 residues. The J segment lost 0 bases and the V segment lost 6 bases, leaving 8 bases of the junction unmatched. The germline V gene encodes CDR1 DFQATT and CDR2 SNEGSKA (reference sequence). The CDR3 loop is CSAGKGQFSYEQYF. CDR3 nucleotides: TGCAGTGCCGGAAAGGGACAGTTCTCCTACGAGCAGTACTTC.

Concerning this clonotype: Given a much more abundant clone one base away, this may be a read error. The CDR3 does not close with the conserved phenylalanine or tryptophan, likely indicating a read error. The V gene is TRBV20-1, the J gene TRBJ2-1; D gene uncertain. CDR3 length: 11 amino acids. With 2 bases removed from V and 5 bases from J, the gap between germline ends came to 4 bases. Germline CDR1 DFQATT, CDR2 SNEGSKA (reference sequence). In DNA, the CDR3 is TGCAGTGCTAGACTAGACAATGAGCAGTTCTCC. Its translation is CSARLDNEQFS.

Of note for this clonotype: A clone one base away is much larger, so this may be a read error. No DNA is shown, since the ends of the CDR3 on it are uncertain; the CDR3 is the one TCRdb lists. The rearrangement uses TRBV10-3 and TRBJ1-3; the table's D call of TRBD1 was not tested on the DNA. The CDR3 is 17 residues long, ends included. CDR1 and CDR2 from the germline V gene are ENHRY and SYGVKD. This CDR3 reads CAISGWGQGSSGNTRYF.

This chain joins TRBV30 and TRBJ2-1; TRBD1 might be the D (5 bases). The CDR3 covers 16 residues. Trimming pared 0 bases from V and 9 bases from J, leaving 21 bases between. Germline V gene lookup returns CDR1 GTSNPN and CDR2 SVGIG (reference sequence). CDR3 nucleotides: TGTGCCTGGAGTGTAGGGGTAATTATAAGGGTCGGTGAGCAGTTCTTC. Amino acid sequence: CAWSVGVIIRVGEQFF.

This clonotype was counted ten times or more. The CDR3: CASSPRQGRIYEQYF. The CDR3 region has the DNA TGTGCCAGCAGCCCCCGACAGGGTAGGATTTACGAGCAGTACTTC. The gene calls are TRBV7-9 and TRBJ2-7, with 7 bases identical to TRBD1. Unmatched junction bases numbered 11, after V lost 5 bases and J lost 4 bases. The CDR3 spans 15 residues. Germline V CDR1 and CDR2: SEHNR, FQNEAQ (reference sequence).

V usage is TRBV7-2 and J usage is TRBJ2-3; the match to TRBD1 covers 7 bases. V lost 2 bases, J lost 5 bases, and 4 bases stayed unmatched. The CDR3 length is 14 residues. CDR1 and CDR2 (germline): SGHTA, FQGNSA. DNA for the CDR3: TGTGCCAGCAGCTTAAGGGACAGTAAAGATACGCAGTATTTT. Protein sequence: CASSLRDSKDTQYF.

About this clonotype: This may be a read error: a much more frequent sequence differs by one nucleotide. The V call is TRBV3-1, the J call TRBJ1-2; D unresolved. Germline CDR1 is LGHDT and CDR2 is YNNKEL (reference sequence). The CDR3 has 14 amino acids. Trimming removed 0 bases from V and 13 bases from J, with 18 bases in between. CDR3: CASSQDLTEGVCTF. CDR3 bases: TGTGCCAGCAGCCAAGACTTAACAGAGGGCGTTTGCACCTTC.

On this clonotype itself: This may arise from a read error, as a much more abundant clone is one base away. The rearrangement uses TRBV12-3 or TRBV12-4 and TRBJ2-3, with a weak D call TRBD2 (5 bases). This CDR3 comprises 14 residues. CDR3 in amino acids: CASSLSGRTDAQYF. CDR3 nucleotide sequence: TGTGCCAGCAGTTTAAGCGGCCGCACAGATGCGCAGTATTTT.

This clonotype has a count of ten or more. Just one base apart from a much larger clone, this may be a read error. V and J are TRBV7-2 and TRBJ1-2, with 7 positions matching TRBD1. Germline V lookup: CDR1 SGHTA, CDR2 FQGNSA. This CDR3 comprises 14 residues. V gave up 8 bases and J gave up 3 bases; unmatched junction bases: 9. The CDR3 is CASLAGGLHYGYTF. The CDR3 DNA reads TGTGCCAGCCTTGCAGGGGGACTTCACTATGGCTACACCTTC.

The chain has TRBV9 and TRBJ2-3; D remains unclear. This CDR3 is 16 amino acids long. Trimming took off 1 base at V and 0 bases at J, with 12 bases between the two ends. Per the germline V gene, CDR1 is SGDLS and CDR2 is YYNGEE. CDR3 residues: CASSVIGEISTDTQYF. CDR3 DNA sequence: TGTGCCAGCAGCGTAATAGGAGAGATAAGCACAGATACGCAGTATTTT.

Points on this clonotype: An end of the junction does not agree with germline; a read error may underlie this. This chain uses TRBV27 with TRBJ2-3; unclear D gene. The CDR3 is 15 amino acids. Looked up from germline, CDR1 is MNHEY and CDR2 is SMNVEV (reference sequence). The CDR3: CVSSMSGFLTDTQYF. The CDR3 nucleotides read TGTGTCAGCAGTATGTCCGGGTTCCTCACAGATACGCAGTATTTT.

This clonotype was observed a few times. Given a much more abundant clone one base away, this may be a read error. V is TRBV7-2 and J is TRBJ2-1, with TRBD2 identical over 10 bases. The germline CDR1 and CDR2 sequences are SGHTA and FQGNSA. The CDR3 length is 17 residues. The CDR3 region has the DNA TGTGCCGGCAGCCCGGGAAGGAGCGGGGGGGCTGGCAATGAGCAGTTCTTC. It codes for CAGSPGRSGGAGNEQFF.

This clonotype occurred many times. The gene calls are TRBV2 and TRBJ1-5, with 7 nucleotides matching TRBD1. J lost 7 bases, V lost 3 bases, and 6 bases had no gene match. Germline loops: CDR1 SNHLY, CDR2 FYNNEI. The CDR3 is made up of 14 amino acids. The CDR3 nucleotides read TGTGCCAGCAGTGAGAGAGACAGGGACCAGCCCCAGCATTTT. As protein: CASSERDRDQPQHF.

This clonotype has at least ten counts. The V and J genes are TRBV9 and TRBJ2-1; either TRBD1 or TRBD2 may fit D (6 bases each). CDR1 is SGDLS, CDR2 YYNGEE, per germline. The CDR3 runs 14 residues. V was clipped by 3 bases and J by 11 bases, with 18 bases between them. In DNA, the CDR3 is TGTGCCAGCAGCGAGGGGGTGGGAGGCATCAAGCAGTTCTTC. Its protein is CASSEGVGGIKQFF.

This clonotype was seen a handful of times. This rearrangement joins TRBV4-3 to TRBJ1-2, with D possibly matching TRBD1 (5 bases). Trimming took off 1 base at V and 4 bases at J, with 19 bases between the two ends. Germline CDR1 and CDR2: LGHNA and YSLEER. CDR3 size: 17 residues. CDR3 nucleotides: TGCGCCAGCAGCCAAGGGAGGTCGGGGGGGGTCGGCTATGGCTACACCTTC. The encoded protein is CASSQGRSGGVGYGYTF.

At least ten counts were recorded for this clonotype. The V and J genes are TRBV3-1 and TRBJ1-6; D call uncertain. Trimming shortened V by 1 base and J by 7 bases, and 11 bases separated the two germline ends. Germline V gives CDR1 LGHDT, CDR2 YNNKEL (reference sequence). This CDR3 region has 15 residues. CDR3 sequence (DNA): TGTGCCAGCAGCCAAGTCCGGGGTTTCAATTCACCCCTCCACTTT. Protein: CASSQVRGFNSPLHF.

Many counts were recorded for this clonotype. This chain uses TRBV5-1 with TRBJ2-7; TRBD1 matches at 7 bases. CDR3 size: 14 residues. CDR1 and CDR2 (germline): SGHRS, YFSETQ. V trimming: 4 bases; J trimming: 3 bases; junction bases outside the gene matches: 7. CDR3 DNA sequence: TGCGCCAGCAGCGACACAGGGGACCTCTACGAGCAGTACTTC. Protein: CASSDTGDLYEQYF.

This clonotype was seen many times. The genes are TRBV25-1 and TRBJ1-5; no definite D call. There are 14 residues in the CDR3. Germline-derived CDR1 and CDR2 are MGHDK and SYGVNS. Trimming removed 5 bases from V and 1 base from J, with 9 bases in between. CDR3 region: CASSPGLSNQPQHF. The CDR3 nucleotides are TGTGCCAGCAGTCCCGGCTTGAGCAATCAGCCCCAGCATTTT.

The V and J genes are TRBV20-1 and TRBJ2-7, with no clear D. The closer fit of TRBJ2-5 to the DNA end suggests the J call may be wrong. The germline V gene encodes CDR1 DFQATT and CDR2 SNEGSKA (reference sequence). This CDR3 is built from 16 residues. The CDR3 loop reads CSARDYVAVLRETQYF. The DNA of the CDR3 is TGCAGTGCTAGAGATTACGTGGCCGTGCTCCGGGAGACCCAGTACTTC.

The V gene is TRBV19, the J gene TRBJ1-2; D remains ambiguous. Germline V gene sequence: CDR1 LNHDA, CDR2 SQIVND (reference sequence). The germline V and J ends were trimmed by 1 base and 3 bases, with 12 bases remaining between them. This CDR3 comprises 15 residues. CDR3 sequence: CASSIGPDRDYGYTF. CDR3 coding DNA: TGTGCCAGTAGTATAGGCCCAGACCGAGACTATGGCTACACCTTC.

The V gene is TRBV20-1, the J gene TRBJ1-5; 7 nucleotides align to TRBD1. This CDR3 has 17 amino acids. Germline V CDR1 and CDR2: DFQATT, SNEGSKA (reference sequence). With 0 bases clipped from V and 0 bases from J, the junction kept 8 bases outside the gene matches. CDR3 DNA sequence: TGCAGTGCTAGAGAGCGACAGGGAGAATATAGCAATCAGCCCCAGCATTTT. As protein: CSARERQGEYSNQPQHF.

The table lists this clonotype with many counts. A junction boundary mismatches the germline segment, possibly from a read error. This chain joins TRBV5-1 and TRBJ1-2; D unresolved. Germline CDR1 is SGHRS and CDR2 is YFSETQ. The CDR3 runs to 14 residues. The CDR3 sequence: CASSLDQLNYGCTF. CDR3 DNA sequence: TGCGCCAGCAGCTTGGATCAGTTAAACTATGGCTGCACCTTC.